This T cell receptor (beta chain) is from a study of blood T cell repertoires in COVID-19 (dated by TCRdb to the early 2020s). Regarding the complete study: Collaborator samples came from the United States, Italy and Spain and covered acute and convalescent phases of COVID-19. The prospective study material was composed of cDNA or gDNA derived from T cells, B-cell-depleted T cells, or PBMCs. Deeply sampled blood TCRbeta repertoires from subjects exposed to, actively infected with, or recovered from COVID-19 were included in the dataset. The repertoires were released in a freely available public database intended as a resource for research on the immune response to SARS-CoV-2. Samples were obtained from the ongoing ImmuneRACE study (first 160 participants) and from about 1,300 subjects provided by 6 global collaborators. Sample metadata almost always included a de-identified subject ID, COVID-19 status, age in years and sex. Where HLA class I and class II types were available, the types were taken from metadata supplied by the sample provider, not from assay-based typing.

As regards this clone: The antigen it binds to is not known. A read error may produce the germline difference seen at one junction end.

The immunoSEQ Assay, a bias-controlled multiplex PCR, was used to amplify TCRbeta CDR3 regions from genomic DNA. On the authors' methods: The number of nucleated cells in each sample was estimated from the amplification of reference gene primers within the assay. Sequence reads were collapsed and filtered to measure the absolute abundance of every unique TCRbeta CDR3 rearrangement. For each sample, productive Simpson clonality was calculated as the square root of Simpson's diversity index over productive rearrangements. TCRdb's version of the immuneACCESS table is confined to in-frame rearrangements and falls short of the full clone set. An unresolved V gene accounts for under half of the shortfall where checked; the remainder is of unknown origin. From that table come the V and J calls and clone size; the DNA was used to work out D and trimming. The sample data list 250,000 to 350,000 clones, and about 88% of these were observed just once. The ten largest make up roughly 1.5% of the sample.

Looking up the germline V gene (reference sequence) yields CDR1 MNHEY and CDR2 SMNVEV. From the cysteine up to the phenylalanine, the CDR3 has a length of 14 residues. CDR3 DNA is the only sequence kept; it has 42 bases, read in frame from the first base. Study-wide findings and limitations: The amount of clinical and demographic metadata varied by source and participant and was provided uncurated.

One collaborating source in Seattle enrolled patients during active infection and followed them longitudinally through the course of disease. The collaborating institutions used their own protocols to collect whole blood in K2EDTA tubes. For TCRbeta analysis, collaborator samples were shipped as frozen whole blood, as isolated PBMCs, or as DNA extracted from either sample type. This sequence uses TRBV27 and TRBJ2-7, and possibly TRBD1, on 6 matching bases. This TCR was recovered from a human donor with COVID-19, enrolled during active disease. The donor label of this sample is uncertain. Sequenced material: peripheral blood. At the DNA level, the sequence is TGTGCCAGCACCTCACTGGGGCGACAGGCTCCCACGCACTTC. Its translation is CASTSLGRQAPTHF.